A single T cell receptor beta chain is shown here with its context. Its target is not known. Germline V lookup: CDR1 SGDLS, CDR2 YYNGEE. V was pared by 4 bases and J by 5 bases, with 11 bases of the junction left unmatched. CDR3 length equals 16 residues. This entry comes from a study of long-term antiretroviral therapy in people with HIV. The immunoSEQ assay was v3.0, run at survey level. The method was immunoSEQ multiplex PCR; TCRdb's version includes in-frame clones alone and lacks a portion of them. Of some 28,000 clones in the sample, 88% were seen once. Regarding the study as a whole: Pre-ART expanded TRB clones stayed dominant throughout, though often decreasing after ART.

This specimen consisted of unsorted PBMCs, obtained 0.5 years after starting antiretroviral therapy. The sequence derives from a young woman with HIV. V usage is TRBV9 and J usage is TRBJ2-1; 8 bases agree with TRBD1. CDR3 coding DNA: TGTGCCAGCAGCTTCTTCCCGGGACAGGCCAACAATGAGCAGTTCTTC. Translated: CASSFFPGQANNEQFF.